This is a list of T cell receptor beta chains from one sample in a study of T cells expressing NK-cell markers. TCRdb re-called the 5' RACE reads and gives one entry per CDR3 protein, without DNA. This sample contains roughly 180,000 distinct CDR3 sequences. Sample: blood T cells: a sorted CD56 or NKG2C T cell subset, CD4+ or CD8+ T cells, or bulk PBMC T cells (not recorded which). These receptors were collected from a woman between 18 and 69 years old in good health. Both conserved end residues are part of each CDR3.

CSARRTGPPYEQYF,TRBJ2-7,TRBV20-1
CASSQDHQDTQYF,TRBJ2-3,TRBV4-1
CATSDRLAREQYF,TRBJ2-7,TRBV24-1
CASRVLAGSDYEQYF,TRBJ2-7,TRBV2
CASSGLEVDTQYF,TRBJ2-3,TRBV2
CASRFRRVRDEQFF,TRBJ2-1,TRBV28
CASSEAHGSETEAFF,TRBJ1-1,TRBV2
CASSSRVAGANTGELFF,TRBJ2-2,TRBV5-1
CASSGAGVGTDTQYF,TRBJ2-3,TRBV5-1
CASSQGLATSYEQYF,TRBJ2-7,TRBV11-1
CASSLETSSGANVLTF,TRBJ2-6,TRBV5-5
CSARPWGRASYEQYF,TRBJ2-7,TRBV20-1
CASSLGAGGTYGYTF,TRBJ1-2,TRBV5-1
CASDRGGRIKWKLFF,TRBJ1-4,TRBV6-1